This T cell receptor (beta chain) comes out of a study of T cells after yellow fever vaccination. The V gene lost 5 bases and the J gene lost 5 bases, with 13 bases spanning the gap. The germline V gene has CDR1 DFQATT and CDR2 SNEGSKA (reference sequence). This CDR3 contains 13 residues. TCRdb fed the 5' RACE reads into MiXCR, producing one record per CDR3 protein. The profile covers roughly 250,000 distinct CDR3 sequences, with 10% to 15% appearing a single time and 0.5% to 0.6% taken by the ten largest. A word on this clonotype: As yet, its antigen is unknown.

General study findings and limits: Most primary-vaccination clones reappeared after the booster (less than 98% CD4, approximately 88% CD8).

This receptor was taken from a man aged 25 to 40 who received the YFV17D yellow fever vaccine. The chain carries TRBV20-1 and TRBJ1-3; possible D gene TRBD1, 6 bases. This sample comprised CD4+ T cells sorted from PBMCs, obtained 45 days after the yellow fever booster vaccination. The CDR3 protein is CSAAGDRRNTIYF. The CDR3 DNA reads TGCAGTGCTGCAGGGGACCGCCGAAACACCATATATTTT.